This entry lists 30 T cell receptor beta chains sequenced from one sample in a study of tumor and adjacent non-tumor tissue in lung cancer. The library came from three nested PCR rounds adapted from ARM-PCR protocols. TCRdb recomputed calls from the multiplex PCR reads with MiXCR, one row per CDR3 protein. In the table there are about 67,000 distinct CDR3 sequences, more than 75% of which are singletons. No cell sorting was done before RNA was extracted from the tissue. Distant lung tissue was collected more than 3 cm away from the tumor edge. Sequenced material: distant non-tumor lung tissue. All receptors derive from a man in his fifties or sixties with non-small cell lung cancer.

This clonotype was found many times. The J gene is TRBJ2-1, the V gene TRBV11-2, with 8 bases aligning to TRBD2. V was pared by 5 bases and J by 5 bases, with 14 bases of the junction left unmatched. CDR3 length: 17 residues. Germline CDR1 SGHAT, CDR2 FQNNGV. CDR3 in amino acids: CASSRGRNSGSNNEQFF. For the CDR3, the DNA is TGTGCCAGCAGCCGTGGGCGCAACAGCGGGAGCAACAATGAGCAGTTCTTC.

As for this clonotype: One end of the junction varies from germline; a read error may be responsible. This rearrangement joins TRBV29-1 to TRBJ1-2; the D is unclear. The germline V gene encodes CDR1 SQVTM and CDR2 ANQGSEA. The CDR3 is made up of 11 amino acids. DNA for the CDR3: TGTAGCATTCCGGTGGACTATGGCGACACCTTC. Its translation: CSIPVDYGDTF.

This clonotype has a count of ten or more. The chain has TRBV12-5 and TRBJ2-7; D is ambiguous. CDR3 size: 11 residues. In germline, CDR1 is LGHNT, CDR2 FRNRAP. Trimming took off 4 bases at V and 6 bases at J, with 7 bases between the two ends. The CDR3 is CASGSGREQYF. The DNA for the CDR3 is TGTGCTAGTGGTTCTGGTCGCGAGCAGTACTTC. The full variable domain, in which reference TRBV12-5 and TRBJ2-7 provide the parts outside the CDR3, is DARVTQTPRHKVTEMGQEVTMRCQPILGHNTVFWYRQTMMQGLELLAYFRNRAPLDDSGMPKDRFSAEMPDATLATLKIQPSEPRDSAVYFCASGSGREQYFGPGTRLTVT.

A note on this clonotype: Compared with germline, one end of the junction differs, possibly owing to a read error. The chain combines TRBV13 with TRBJ2-3; the D call may be TRBD1 or TRBD2 (5 bases each). CDR3 length: 15 amino acids. Germline assignment: CDR1 PRHDT and CDR2 FYEKMQ (reference sequence). Written as DNA, the CDR3 is TGTGCCAACAGCTTAGCGAGACAGAACACAAATACACAGTATTTT. It yields the protein CANSLARQNTNTQYF.

This clonotype appeared a single time. This chain uses TRBV7-2 with TRBJ2-5; a possible D gene is TRBD2 (6 bases). V was pared by 2 bases and J by 5 bases, with 21 bases between. The CDR3 loop spans 17 amino acids. The germline V gene has CDR1 SGHTA and CDR2 FQGNSA. CDR3 sequence (DNA): TGTGCCAGCAGCTTACACAGTTTGCGGGATCTCATCGAGACCCAGTACTTC. Protein sequence: CASSLHSLRDLIETQYF. Filled out from reference TRBV7-2 and TRBJ2-5, the complete variable domain reads GAGVSQSPSNKVTEKGKDVELRCDPISGHTALYWYRQSLGQGLEFLIYFQGNSAPDKSGLPSDRFSAERTGGSVSTLTIQRTQQEDSAVYLCASSLHSLRDLIETQYFGPGTRLLVL.

This chain connects TRBV11-3 to TRBJ2-7; D uncertain. Trimming took off 0 bases at V and 3 bases at J, with 9 bases between the two ends. The CDR3 is 14 residues long. Per germline, CDR1 SGHNT and CDR2 YENEEA. The DNA for the CDR3 is TGTGCCAGCAGCTTAGAGCAAACCGACTACGAGCAGTACTTC. Amino acids: CASSLEQTDYEQYF.

Details on this clonotype: An end of the junction does not agree with germline; a read error may underlie this. The chain recombines TRBV11-3 with TRBJ2-1; 8 nucleotides line up with TRBD2. TRBJ2-7 matches the DNA end more closely, so the J call is doubtful. CDR1 and CDR2 from the germline V gene are SGHNT and YENEEA. The CDR3 is 16 amino acids. The CDR3 DNA follows: TGTGCTAGCAGCTCCCAGGGATTAGCGGGGAACAATGAGCAGTACTTC. This gives the protein CASSSQGLAGNNEQYF.

V usage is TRBV11-3 and J usage is TRBJ2-1; 7 bases match TRBD2. The CDR3 length is 16 residues. Germline V gives CDR1 SGHNT, CDR2 YENEEA. CDR3 residues: CSISSAGTSSNNEQFF. DNA of the CDR3: TGTTCCATCAGCTCAGCGGGGACCTCGTCAAACAATGAGCAGTTCTTC.

The chain joins TRBV6-5 to TRBJ2-1; perhaps TRBD2 as D (6 bases). V was pared by 4 bases and J by 7 bases, with 14 bases between. Germline CDR1 reads MNHEY; CDR2 reads SVGAGI. The CDR3 covers 14 residues. CDR3 sequence: CASSCKGGTNEQFF. For the CDR3, the DNA is TGTGCCAGCAGTTGTAAGGGCGGGACGAATGAGCAGTTCTTC.

Comment on this clonotype: At one end the junction does not follow the germline gene, possibly because of a read error. The chain links TRBV12-3 or TRBV12-4 to TRBJ2-1; D remains unclear. The CDR3 sequence is 12 residues long. The CDR3 reads CISRLGRNEQFF. CDR3 bases: TGTATCAGCAGACTCGGACGTAATGAGCAGTTTTTC.

In the case of this clonotype: The CDR3 does not end in the conserved phenylalanine or tryptophan, so this is likely a read error. The J gene is TRBJ2-1, the V gene TRBV6-8; D uncertain. Per germline, CDR1 MNHGY and CDR2 SAAAGT. CDR3 size: 11 residues. V gave up 7 bases and J gave up 10 bases, with 11 bases separating them. As DNA, the CDR3 is TGTGCCAGCATCGTCCCTTTGGAGCAGTTCTCC. It translates to CASIVPLEQFS.

The chain employs TRBV11-3 and TRBJ2-1; 7 positions agree with TRBD2. V was clipped by 8 bases and J by 8 bases; unmatched bases: 15. The CDR3 totals 15 residues. Germline CDR1 SGHNT, CDR2 YENEEA. This CDR3 is CASCQEAGRGDEQFF. CDR3 nucleotides: TGTGCCAGCTGCCAGGAAGCGGGACGTGGCGATGAGCAGTTCTTC.

As regards this clonotype: Relative to the germline gene, one junction end is altered; a read error may explain this. The chain recombines TRBV4-1 with TRBJ2-5, with D perhaps matching TRBD2 (6 bases). Germline values: CDR1 MGHRA, CDR2 YSYEKL. The CDR3 runs to 16 residues. CDR3 sequence (DNA): TGCGCCAGCAGCCAAGAGGCGCGGGGAGACGCGGAGACCAAGTATTTC. It specifies CASSQEARGDAETKYF.

A note on this clonotype: One junction end disagrees with the germline gene, perhaps due to a read error. The chain couples TRBV5-1 to TRBJ2-3; D perhaps matches TRBD2 (5 bases). The CDR3 runs to 13 residues. Germline V gene sequence: CDR1 SGHRS, CDR2 YFSETQ. CDR3 nucleotide sequence: TGCACCAGCTGGGATGGTAGCGCAGATACGCAGTATTTT. Protein product: CTSWDGSADTQYF. The full variable domain, with the rest looked up from reference TRBV5-1 and TRBJ2-3, is KAGVTQTPRYLIKTRGQQVTLSCSPISGHRSVSWYQQTPGQGLQFLFEYFSETQRNKGNFPGRFSGRQFSNSRSEMNVSTLELGDSALYLCTSWDGSADTQYFGPGTRLTVL.

A remark on this clonotype: A junction end diverges from the germline sequence, so it may reflect a read error. The chain carries TRBV27 and TRBJ2-7, with D perhaps assigned TRBD1 or TRBD2 (6 bases each). CDR3 length: 15 amino acids. Germline V gene lookup returns CDR1 MNHEY and CDR2 SMNVEV (reference sequence). The CDR3 here is CASSLIRGLLNEQYF. DNA of the CDR3: TGTGCCAGCAGTTTAATCCGGGGGCTTTTGAACGAGCAATACTTC.

The chain carries TRBV10-2 and TRBJ1-1, with D hard to call. The CDR3 extends over 12 amino acids. With 6 bases removed from V and 2 bases from J, the gap between germline ends came to 7 bases. Germline CDR1 reads WSHSY; CDR2 reads SAAADI. CDR3 coding DNA: TGCGCCAGCAGGAACGGTAACACTGAAGCTTTCTTT. Translating it yields CASRNGNTEAFF.

V gene TRBV7-8 combines with J gene TRBJ1-4; D is possibly TRBD1 (5 bases). The CDR3 sequence is 15 residues long. CDR1 is SGHVS, CDR2 FQNEAQ, per germline. For the CDR3, the DNA is TGTGCTGGCAGCCCCCATCAGGGTCCGAGTGAAAAACTGTTTTTT. Translation: CAGSPHQGPSEKLFF.

This clonotype was recorded once. A much larger clone lies one base from this, so it may be a read error. V is TRBV20-1 and J is TRBJ2-5; weak D call: TRBD1 (6 bases). Per germline, CDR1 DFQATT and CDR2 SNEGSKA (reference sequence). This CDR3 spans 12 amino acids. The CDR3 DNA is TGCAGTGCTGAGGGGGATGGAGAGAGCCAGTACTTC. Translation: CSAEGDGESQYF.

The chain combines TRBV6-5 with TRBJ2-7, with 7 bases fitting TRBD1. J lost 8 bases, V lost 1 base, and 20 bases had no gene match. CDR1 and CDR2 (germline): MNHEY, SVGAGI. This CDR3 comprises 18 residues. Written as DNA, the CDR3 is TGTGCCAGCAGTTACTGGAATCCCGAAGAGACAGGGCCGATGAAGCAGTACTTC. Translating it yields CASSYWNPEETGPMKQYF.

V usage is TRBV5-4 and J usage is TRBJ2-1, with no clear D. The germline V gene encodes CDR1 SGHNT and CDR2 YYREEE (reference sequence). V lost 5 bases and J lost 3, with 12 bases in between. This CDR3 contains 14 residues. In DNA form, the CDR3 reads TGTGCCAGCAGGATGGCTGGGTGCTACAATGAGCAGTTCTTC. Its protein is CASRMAGCYNEQFF.

This clonotype was picked up many times. The rearrangement joins TRBV10-3 to TRBJ1-2; 8 bases align to TRBD1. CDR1 and CDR2 from the germline V gene are ENHRY and SYGVKD. With 8 bases clipped from V and 8 bases from J, the junction kept 13 bases outside the gene matches. The CDR3 contains 14 residues. Here the CDR3 DNA reads TGTGCCATCGCCGCCCGGACAGGGAGTGACGGCTACACCTTC. Its protein product is CAIAARTGSDGYTF.

A remark on this clonotype: Sequence at one end of the junction differs from germline and may be a read error. The rearrangement joins TRBV4-1 to TRBJ2-7; D is possibly TRBD1 (6 bases). The CDR3 extends over 15 amino acids. CDR1 and CDR2 from the germline V gene are MGHRA and YSYEKL. The CDR3 nucleotides read TGCGCCAGCAGCATGTCCGGGACATGGACCTACGAGCAATACTTC. Translation gives CASSMSGTWTYEQYF.

A word on this clonotype: An end of the junction does not agree with germline; a read error may underlie this. The chain joins TRBV12-3 or TRBV12-4 to TRBJ2-2, with TRBD1 identical over 9 bases. The CDR3 loop spans 15 amino acids. The CDR3 region is CASSRRQGDAGELFF. The CDR3 DNA reads as TGTGCCAGCAGTCGAAGACAGGGGGACGCCGGGGAACTGTTTTTT.

Comments on this clonotype: The germline gene is not matched at one end of the junction; a read error may be the cause. The chain uses TRBV13 and TRBJ2-3; possibly TRBD1 or TRBD2 for D (5 bases each). Germline CDR1 is PRHDT and CDR2 is FYEKMQ (reference sequence). This CDR3 has 15 residues. DNA of the CDR3: TGTGCTAGCAGCTTAGCGAGACAGAACACAGATGCACAGTATTTT. The encoded protein is CASSLARQNTDAQYF.

This clonotype was observed a single time. A much larger clone is a single base away; this may be a read error. The genes are TRBV20-1 and TRBJ2-1; TRBD1 agrees at 11 bases. CDR3 length equals 15 residues. The germline CDR1 and CDR2 sequences are DFQATT and SNEGSKA (reference sequence). J was trimmed by 6 bases and V by 1 base; bases with no gene match: 5. The CDR3 reads CSARGRDRGANEQFF. The CDR3, as DNA: TGCAGTGCTAGAGGGAGGGACAGGGGGGCCAATGAGCAGTTCTTC.

Regarding this clonotype: At one of its ends the junction is not consistent with the germline gene, which may arise from a read error. The CDR3 DNA follows: TGCGTCAGCAACTTAGGGCAGGGCTCTGGGGCCAACGTCCTGACTTTC. It encodes CVSNLGQGSGANVLTF. J is TRBJ2-6 and V is TRBV5-1, with a weak D call TRBD1 (5 bases). Germline V CDR1 and CDR2: SGHRS, YFSETQ. The CDR3 totals 16 residues.

Of note for this clonotype: The junction shows a germline mismatch at one end, possibly a read error. This chain joins TRBV25-1 and TRBJ2-7; 11 nucleotides align to TRBD2. This CDR3 is built from 15 residues. Germline V CDR1 and CDR2: MGHDK, SYGVNS. DNA of the CDR3: TGTGCCAGCAGTGCCCAAGGACTAGCGGGCCACGAGCAGAACTTC. It is translated as CASSAQGLAGHEQNF.

The chain combines TRBV6-1 with TRBJ2-7; D unclear. This CDR3 comprises 14 residues. V dropped 4 bases and J dropped 0 bases, with 10 bases sitting between them. Germline V gene sequence: CDR1 MNHNS, CDR2 SASEGT. The DNA for the CDR3 is TGTGCCAGCAGTGCTGCCGGCCACTCCTACGAGCAGTACTTC. It is translated as CASSAAGHSYEQYF.

Notes on this clonotype: This CDR3 fails to terminate in the conserved phenylalanine or tryptophan, so it likely reflects a read error. This chain uses TRBV30 with TRBJ2-2; 7 bases are shared with TRBD2. The ends lost 0 bases at V and 5 bases at J; junction bases unmatched: 0. CDR1 is GTSNPN and CDR2 is SVGIG in the germline V gene (reference sequence). The CDR3 has 13 amino acids. CDR3 sequence (DNA): TGTGCCTGGAGTGTAGCGGGAACCGGGGAGCTGTTTCTT. Amino acids: CAWSVAGTGELFL.

Remarks on this clonotype: Just one base apart from a much larger clone, this may be a read error. This chain links TRBV7-7 with TRBJ2-1, with D possibly matching TRBD1 (5 bases). The CDR3 sequence is 15 residues long. In germline, CDR1 is SSHAT, CDR2 FNYEAQ (reference sequence). The CDR3 DNA reads as TGTGCTAGCAGCTTGACATGGGGCTCACAGGTGGAGCAGTTCTTC. Translated, it gives CASSLTWGSQVEQFF.